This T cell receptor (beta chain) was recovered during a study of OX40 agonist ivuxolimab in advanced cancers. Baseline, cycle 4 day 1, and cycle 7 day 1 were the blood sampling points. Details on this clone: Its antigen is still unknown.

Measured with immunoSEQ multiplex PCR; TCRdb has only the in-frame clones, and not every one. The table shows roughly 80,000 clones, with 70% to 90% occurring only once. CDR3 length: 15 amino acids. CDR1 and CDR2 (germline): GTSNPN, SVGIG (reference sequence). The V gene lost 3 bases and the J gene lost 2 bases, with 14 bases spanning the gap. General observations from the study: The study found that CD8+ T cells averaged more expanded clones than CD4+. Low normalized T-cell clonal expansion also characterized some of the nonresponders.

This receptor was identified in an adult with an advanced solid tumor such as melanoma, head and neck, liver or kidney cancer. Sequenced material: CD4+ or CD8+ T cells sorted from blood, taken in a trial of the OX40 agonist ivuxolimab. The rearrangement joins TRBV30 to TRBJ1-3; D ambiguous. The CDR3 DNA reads TGTGCCTGGAGCCCCGACTCTCAGACTGGAAACACCATATATTTT. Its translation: CAWSPDSQTGNTIYF.